This T cell receptor (beta chain) was retrieved from a study of blood T cell repertoires in COVID-19. Study-level background: Researchers got acute and convalescent COVID-19 samples from the United States, Italy and Spain.

In the authors' methods: From reference gene primer amplification, estimates of nucleated cell counts were derived. Sequencing used immunoSEQ multiplex PCR; TCRdb keeps in-frame clones, though not all of them. V and J calls and clone size are given by that table; D and trimming were obtained from the DNA. The table lists 150,000 to 200,000 clones, around 80% of them singletons. The Seattle site enrolled patients during active infection and followed them longitudinally. Germline V CDR1 and CDR2: LNHDA, SQIVND (reference sequence). V gave up 3 bases and J gave up 2 bases, with 7 bases separating them. The CDR3 sequence is 14 residues long.

Material: peripheral blood. The sequence came from a woman aged 70-85 years with COVID-19, enrolled during active disease. The rearrangement links TRBV19 to TRBJ2-2, with D tentatively TRBD2 (5 bases). For the CDR3, the DNA is TGTGCCAGTAGTATCGGGGTCAACACCGGGGAGCTGTTTTTT. Protein: CASSIGVNTGELFF.